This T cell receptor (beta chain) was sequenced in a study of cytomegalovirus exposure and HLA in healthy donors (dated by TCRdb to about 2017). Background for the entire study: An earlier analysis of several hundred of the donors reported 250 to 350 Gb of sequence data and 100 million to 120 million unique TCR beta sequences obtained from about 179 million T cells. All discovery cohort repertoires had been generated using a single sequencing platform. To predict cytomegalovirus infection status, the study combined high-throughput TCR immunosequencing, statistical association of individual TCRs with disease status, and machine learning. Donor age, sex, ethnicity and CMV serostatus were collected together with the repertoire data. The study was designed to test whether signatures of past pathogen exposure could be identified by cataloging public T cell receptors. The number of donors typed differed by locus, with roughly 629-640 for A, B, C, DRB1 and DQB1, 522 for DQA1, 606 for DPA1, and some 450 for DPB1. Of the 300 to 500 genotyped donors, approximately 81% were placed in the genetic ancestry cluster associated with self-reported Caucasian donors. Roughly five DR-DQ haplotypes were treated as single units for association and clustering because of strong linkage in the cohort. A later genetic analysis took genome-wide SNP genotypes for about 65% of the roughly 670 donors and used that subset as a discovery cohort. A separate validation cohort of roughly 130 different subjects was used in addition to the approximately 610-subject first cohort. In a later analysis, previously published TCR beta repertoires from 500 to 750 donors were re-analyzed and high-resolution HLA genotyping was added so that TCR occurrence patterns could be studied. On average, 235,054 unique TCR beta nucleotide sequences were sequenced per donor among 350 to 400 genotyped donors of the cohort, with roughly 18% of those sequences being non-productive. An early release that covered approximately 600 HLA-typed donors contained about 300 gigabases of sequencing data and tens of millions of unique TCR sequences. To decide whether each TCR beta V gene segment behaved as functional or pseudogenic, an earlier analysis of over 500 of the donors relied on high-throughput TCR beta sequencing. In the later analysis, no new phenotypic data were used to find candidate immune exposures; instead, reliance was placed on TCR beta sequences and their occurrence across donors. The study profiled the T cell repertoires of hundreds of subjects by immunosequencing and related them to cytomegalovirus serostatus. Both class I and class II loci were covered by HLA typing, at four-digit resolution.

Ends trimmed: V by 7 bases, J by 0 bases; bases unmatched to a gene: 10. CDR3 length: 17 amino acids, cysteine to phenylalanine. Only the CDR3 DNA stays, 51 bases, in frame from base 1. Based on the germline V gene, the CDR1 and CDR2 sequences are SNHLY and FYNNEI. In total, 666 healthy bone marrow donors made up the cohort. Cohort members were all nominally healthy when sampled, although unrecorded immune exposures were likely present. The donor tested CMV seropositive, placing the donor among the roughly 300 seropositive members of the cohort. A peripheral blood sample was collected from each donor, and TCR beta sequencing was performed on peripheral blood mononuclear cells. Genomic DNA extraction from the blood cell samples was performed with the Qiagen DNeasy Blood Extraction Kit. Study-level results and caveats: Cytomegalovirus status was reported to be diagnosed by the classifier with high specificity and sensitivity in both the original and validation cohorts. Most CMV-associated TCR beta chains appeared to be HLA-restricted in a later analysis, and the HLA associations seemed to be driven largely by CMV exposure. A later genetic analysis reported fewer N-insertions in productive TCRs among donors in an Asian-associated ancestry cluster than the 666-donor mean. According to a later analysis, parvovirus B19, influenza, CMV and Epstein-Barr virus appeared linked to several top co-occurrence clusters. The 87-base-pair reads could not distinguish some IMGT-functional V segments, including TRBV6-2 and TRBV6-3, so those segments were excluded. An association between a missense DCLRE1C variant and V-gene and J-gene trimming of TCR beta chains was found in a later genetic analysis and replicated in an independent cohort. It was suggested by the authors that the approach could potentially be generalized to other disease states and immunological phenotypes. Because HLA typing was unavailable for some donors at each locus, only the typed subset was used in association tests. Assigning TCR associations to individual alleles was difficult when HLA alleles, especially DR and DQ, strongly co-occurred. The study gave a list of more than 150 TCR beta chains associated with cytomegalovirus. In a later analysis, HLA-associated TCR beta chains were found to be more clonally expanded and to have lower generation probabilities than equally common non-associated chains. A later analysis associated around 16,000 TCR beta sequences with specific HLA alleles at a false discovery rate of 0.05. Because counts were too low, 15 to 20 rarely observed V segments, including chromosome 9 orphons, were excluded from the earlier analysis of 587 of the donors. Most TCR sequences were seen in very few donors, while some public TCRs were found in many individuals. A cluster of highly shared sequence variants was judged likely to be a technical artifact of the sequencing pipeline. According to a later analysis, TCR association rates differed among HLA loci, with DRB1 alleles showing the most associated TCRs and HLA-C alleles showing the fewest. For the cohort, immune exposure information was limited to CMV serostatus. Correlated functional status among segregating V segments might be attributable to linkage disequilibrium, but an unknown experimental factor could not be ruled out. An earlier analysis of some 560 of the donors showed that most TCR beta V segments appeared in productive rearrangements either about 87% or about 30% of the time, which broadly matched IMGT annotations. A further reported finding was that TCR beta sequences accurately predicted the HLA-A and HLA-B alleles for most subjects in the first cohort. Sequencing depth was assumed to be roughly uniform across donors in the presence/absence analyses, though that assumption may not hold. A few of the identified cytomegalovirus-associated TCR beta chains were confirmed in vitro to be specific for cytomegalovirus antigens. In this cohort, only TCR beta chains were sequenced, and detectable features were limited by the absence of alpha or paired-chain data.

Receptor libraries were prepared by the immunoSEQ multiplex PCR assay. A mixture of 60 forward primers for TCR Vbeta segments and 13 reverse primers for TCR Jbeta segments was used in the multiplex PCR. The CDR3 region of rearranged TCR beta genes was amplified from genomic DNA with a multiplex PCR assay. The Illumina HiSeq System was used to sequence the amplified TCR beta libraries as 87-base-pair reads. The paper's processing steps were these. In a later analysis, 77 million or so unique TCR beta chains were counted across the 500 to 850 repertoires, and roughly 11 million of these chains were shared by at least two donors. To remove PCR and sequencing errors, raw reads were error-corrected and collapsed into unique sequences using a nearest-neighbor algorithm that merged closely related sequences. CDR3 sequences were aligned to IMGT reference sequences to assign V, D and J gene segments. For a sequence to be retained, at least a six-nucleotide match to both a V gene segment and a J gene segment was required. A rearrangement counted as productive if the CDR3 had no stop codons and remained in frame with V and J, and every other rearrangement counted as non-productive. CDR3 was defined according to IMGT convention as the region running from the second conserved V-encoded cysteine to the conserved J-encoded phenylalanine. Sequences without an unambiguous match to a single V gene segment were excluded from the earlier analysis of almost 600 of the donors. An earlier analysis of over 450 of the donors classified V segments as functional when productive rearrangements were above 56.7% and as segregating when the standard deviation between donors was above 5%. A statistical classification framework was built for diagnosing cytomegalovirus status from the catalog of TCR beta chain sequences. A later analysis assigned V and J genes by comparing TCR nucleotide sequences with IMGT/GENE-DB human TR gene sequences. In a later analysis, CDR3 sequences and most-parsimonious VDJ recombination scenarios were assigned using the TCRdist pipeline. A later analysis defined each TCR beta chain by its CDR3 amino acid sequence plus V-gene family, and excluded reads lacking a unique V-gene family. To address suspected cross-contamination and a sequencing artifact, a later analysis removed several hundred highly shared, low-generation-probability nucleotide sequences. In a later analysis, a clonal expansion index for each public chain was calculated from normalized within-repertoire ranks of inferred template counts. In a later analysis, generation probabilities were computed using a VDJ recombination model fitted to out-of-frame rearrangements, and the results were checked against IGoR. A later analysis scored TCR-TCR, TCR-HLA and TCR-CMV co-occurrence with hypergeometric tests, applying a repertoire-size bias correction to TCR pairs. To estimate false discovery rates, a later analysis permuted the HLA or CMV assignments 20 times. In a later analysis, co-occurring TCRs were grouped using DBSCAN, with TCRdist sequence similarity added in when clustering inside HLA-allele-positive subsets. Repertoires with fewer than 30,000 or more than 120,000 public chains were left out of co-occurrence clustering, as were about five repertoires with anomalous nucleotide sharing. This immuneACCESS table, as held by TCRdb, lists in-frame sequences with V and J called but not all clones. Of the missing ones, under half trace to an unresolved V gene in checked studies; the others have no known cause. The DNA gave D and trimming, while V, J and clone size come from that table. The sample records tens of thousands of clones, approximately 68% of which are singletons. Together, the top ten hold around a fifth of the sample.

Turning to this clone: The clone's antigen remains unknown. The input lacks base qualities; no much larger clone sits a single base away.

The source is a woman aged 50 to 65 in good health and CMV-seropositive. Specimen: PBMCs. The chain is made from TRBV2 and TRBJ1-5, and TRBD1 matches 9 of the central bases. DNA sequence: TGTGCCAGCACCGGGACAGGGATGGGGGATAGCAATCAGCCCCAGCATTTT. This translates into CASTGTGMGDSNQPQHF. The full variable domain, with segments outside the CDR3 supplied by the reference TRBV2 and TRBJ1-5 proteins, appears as EPEVTQTPSHQVTQMGQEVILRCVPISNHLYFYWYRQILGQKVEFLVSFYNNEISEKSEIFDDQFSVERPDGSNFTLKIRSTKLEDSAMYFCASTGTGMGDSNQPQHFGDGTRLSIL.